The rows below give T cell receptor beta chains drawn from one sample of a study of OX40 agonist ivuxolimab in advanced cancers. Method: immunoSEQ multiplex PCR; TCRdb's copy keeps in-frame clones and lacks some. The data hold nearly 80,000 clones, with around 94% observed a single time. The specimen comprised CD4+ or CD8+ T cells sorted from blood, sampled in a trial of the OX40 agonist ivuxolimab. These receptors originate from an adult with an advanced solid tumor such as melanoma, head and neck, liver or kidney cancer. Each CDR3 is given with its conserved first and last residue. The D gene is left open where the match is weak. Clone size appears in some rows only: once, few, many, or a class for an expanded clone.

j_call | d_call | v_call | clone_size | cdr3_nt | cdr3_aa
TRBJ2-3 | TRBD2 | TRBV11-2 | - | TGTGCCAGCAGCACAGAGCCCTGGAGGACGGGGGGGCAGGCAGATACGCAGTATTTT | CASSTEPWRTGGQADTQYF
TRBJ2-1 | TRBD1 | TRBV28 | once | TGTGCCAGCAGTCCCCCCCGGGGACAGGGTAGAAAAGAGCAGTTCTTC | CASSPPRGQGRKEQFF
TRBJ2-1 | - | TRBV4-1 | - | TGCGCCAGCAGCCAGATAGATTCAGGGGCAGATGAGCAGTTCTTC | CASSQIDSGADEQFF
TRBJ2-7 | - | TRBV19 | few | TGTGCCAGTGGCGTTGGTATCGCCTACGAGCAGTACTTC | CASGVGIAYEQYF
TRBJ2-3 | - | TRBV5-6 | - | TGTGCCAGCAGCCAGCAACGACAGGTCACAGATACGCAGTATTTT | CASSQQRQVTDTQYF
TRBJ2-7 | - | TRBV5-1 | - | TGCGCCAGCAGCTTGCTCGTCGGTGCCCCGCAGTACTTC | CASSLLVGAPQYF
TRBJ2-5 | - | TRBV7-6 | - | TGTGCCAGCAGCACAACTCTTTCGGTCGGGGAGACCCAGTACTTC | CASSTTLSVGETQYF
TRBJ1-1 | - | TRBV6-6 | once | TGTGCCAGCAGTTACCCACCAAGGGAAACTGAAGCTTTCTTT | CASSYPPRETEAFF
TRBJ1-1 | - | TRBV6-4 | medium-sized | TGTGCCAGCAGTCCTGAAGATGGGGGCGGAGTAGCCACTGAAGCTTTCTTT | CASSPEDGGGVATEAFF
TRBJ2-3 | - | TRBV7-3 | - | TGTGCCAGCAGCTTAGAGGCCACAGATACGCAGTATTTT | CASSLEATDTQYF
TRBJ2-2 | - | TRBV7-9 | - | TGTGCCAGCAGCTTAGAAGTATTGGCCGGGGAGCTGTTTTTT | CASSLEVLAGELFF
TRBJ1-1 | TRBD1 | TRBV28 | once | TGTGCCAGCAGTTTATACCAGGGGGGTGAAGCTTTCTTT | CASSLYQGGEAFF
TRBJ2-7 | - | TRBV28 | - | TGTGCCAGCAGTTTAGACGGGTACTCCTACGAGCAGTACTTC | CASSLDGYSYEQYF
TRBJ1-1 | - | TRBV7-6 | - | TGTGCCAGCAGCCAGAGGGGAAGCACTGAAGCTTTCTTT | CASSQRGSTEAFF
TRBJ2-7 | TRBD1 | TRBV27 | - | TGTGCCAGCAGTTATGGGACAGGGTGGGGCGAGCAGTACTTC | CASSYGTGWGEQYF
TRBJ2-3 | TRBD1 | TRBV6-5 | - | TGTGCCAGCAGTTACTTACTCCGGGACAGGGAGTACCGGGAGTATTTT | CASSYLLRDREYREYF
TRBJ1-1 | TRBD1 | TRBV27 | - | TGTGCCAGCAGTCCTACAGGGGGAGGGATGAACACTGAAGCTTTCTTT | CASSPTGGGMNTEAFF
TRBJ2-7 | TRBD1 | TRBV2 | - | TGTGCCGGCGGACAGGGGGCCTACGAGCAGTACTTC | CAGGQGAYEQYF
TRBJ1-1 | - | TRBV2 | - | TGTGCCAGGCAGGGTGGGGGGGTCATGAACACTGAAGCTTTCTTT | CARQGGGVMNTEAFF
TRBJ2-7 | TRBD1 | TRBV27 | - | TGTGCCAGCAGTTTTAGGGACAGCCCCTACGAGCAGTACTTC | CASSFRDSPYEQYF
TRBJ2-2 | - | TRBV6-5 | - | TGTGCCAGCAGTTACTCGAGGGCCGGGGAGCTGTTTTTT | CASSYSRAGELFF
TRBJ2-1 | TRBD2 | TRBV5-1 | - | TGCGCCAGCAGCCCGGGAATCGGGGGGGCCTACTACAATGAGCAGTTCTTC | CASSPGIGGAYYNEQFF
TRBJ1-2 | - | TRBV6-6 | - | TGTGCCAGCAGTTACATGCAGGGTGACTATGGCTACACCTTC | CASSYMQGDYGYTF
TRBJ1-4 | - | TRBV6-1 | - | TGTGCCAGCAGCGACCGGGACCCTGAAAAACTGTTTTTT | CASSDRDPEKLFF